These 25 T cell receptor beta chains originate from one sample sequenced in a study of monozygotic twins with inflammatory bowel disease. TCRdb re-called the 5' RACE reads and catalogs CDR3 proteins one per entry, DNA excluded. The listing records around 150,000 distinct CDR3 sequences. The sample consisted of blood. These TCRs come from a human donor with ulcerative colitis or Crohn's disease, or a healthy co-twin of an affected twin (not recorded which).

The genes are TRBV7-2 and TRBJ2-7. The CDR3 spans 13 residues. Germline CDR1 and CDR2: SGHTA and FQGNSA. The CDR3 region is CASSLGSDYEQYF.

The rearrangement uses TRBV6-1 and TRBJ2-2; the TRBD2 assignment by TCRdb is unverifiable without DNA. This CDR3 comprises 18 residues. Germline CDR1 is MNHNS and CDR2 is SASEGT. This CDR3 is CASRETSGGSYNTGELFF.

The rearrangement links TRBV16 to TRBJ2-1; as DNA is missing, the TRBD1 call by TCRdb cannot be tested. The CDR3 is 18 residues long. Germline V gene data show CDR1 as KGHSY and CDR2 as FQNENV. This CDR3 reads CASSQSGSGTGLNNEQFF.

The genes are TRBV7-3 and TRBJ2-7. This CDR3 is built from 13 residues. CDR1 SGHTA and CDR2 FQGTGA come from the germline V gene. This chain's CDR3 is CASSPHDGYEQYF. The whole variable domain, remainder taken from reference TRBV7-3 and TRBJ2-7, is GAGVSQTPSNKVTEKGKYVELRCDPISGHTALYWYRQSLGQGPEFLIYFQGTGAADDSGLPNDRFFAVRPEGSVSTLKIQRTERGDSAVYLCASSPHDGYEQYFGPGTRLTVT.

The chain combines TRBV18 with TRBJ2-4; TCRdb calls TRBD2, which cannot be checked without DNA. CDR3 length equals 19 residues. Per germline, CDR1 KGHSH and CDR2 LQKENI. CDR3 loop: CASSPPNTGLAGGGNIQYF.

The CDR3 sequence is CASSDSGRSYEQYF. The genes are TRBV4-3 and TRBJ2-7; TCRdb's D call, TRBD1, is unchecked because there is no DNA. The CDR3 runs to 14 residues. Germline V CDR1 and CDR2: LGHNA, YSLEER.

The V call is TRBV20-1, the J call TRBJ1-2; the TRBD1 assignment by TCRdb is unverifiable without DNA. Looked up from germline, CDR1 is DFQATT and CDR2 is SNEGSKA (reference sequence). This CDR3 has 14 amino acids. CDR3 sequence reads: CSVKPGQSNYGYTF.

This chain links TRBV5-1 with TRBJ2-2; the TCRdb call, TRBD2, lacks DNA for checking. The CDR3 sequence is 16 residues long. Germline CDR1 is SGHRS and CDR2 is YFSETQ. CDR3 sequence reads: CASSGRGRTNTGELFF.

The chain carries TRBV5-6 and TRBJ2-3; no DNA is available, so the TRBD1 call from TCRdb remains unchecked. CDR1 is SGHDT, CDR2 YYEEEE, per germline. This CDR3 contains 14 residues. The CDR3 spells CASSLVQQADTQYF. The full variable domain, with the rest looked up from reference TRBV5-6 and TRBJ2-3, is DAGVTQSPTHLIKTRGQQVTLRCSPKSGHDTVSWYQQALGQGPQFIFQYYEEEERQRGNFPDRFSGHQFPNYSSELNVNALLLGDSALYLCASSLVQQADTQYFGPGTRLTVL.

The chain carries TRBV12-3 or TRBV12-4 and TRBJ2-1; the TRBD2 assignment by TCRdb is unverifiable without DNA. This CDR3 comprises 14 residues. CDR3 sequence reads: CASRGTSGYNEQFF.

The chain joins TRBV7-2 to TRBJ2-7; no DNA is available, so the TRBD1 call from TCRdb remains unchecked. The CDR3 extends over 14 amino acids. Germline CDR1 is SGHTA and CDR2 is FQGNSA. The CDR3: CASSFRESTYEQYF.

The CDR3 is CSARDPSRTKFSPLHF. The V and J genes are TRBV20-1 and TRBJ1-6; the TRBD1 assignment by TCRdb is unverifiable without DNA. Germline loops: CDR1 DFQATT, CDR2 SNEGSKA (reference sequence). The CDR3 runs to 16 residues.

The V and J genes are TRBV7-2 and TRBJ2-5; TCRdb names TRBD2, which stays unverified in the absence of DNA. The germline gives CDR1 SGHTA, CDR2 FQGNSA. CDR3 length: 14 residues. The CDR3 sequence: CATALGGRLETQYF. Full variable domain (missing parts from reference TRBV7-2 and TRBJ2-5): GAGVSQSPSNKVTEKGKDVELRCDPISGHTALYWYRQSLGQGLEFLIYFQGNSAPDKSGLPSDRFSAERTGGSVSTLTIQRTQQEDSAVYLCATALGGRLETQYFGPGTRLLVL.

The chain combines TRBV7-8 with TRBJ2-6; checking the TCRdb D call of TRBD1 is not possible without DNA. This CDR3 is 20 amino acids long. Germline V gives CDR1 SGHVS, CDR2 FQNEAQ. The CDR3 here is CASSLVALAASSSGANVLTF.

The V gene is TRBV20-1, the J gene TRBJ2-7. CDR1 and CDR2 from the germline V gene are DFQATT and SNEGSKA (reference sequence). The CDR3 length is 12 residues. The CDR3 protein is CSAATGVYEQYF.

The genes are TRBV16 and TRBJ2-5. From germline, CDR1 is KGHSY and CDR2 FQNENV. This CDR3 has 14 residues. The CDR3 protein is CASSQWAIEETQYF.

The chain joins TRBV20-1 to TRBJ2-5. Per germline, CDR1 DFQATT and CDR2 SNEGSKA (reference sequence). The CDR3 length is 13 residues. CDR3: CSARYSIQETQYF.

The rearrangement uses TRBV7-8 and TRBJ1-5; as DNA is missing, the TRBD1 call by TCRdb cannot be tested. This CDR3 is built from 13 residues. CDR1 is SGHVS and CDR2 is FQNEAQ in the germline V gene. The CDR3: CASSQGSGQPQHF.

The V call is TRBV20-1, the J call TRBJ2-1; TCRdb gives TRBD2 as the D gene, but with no DNA this cannot be confirmed. The CDR3 contains 14 residues. Germline values: CDR1 DFQATT, CDR2 SNEGSKA (reference sequence). The CDR3 region is CSAPTSGGYNEQFF.

The chain has TRBV20-1 and TRBJ2-3; TCRdb's D call, TRBD1, is unchecked because there is no DNA. There are 15 residues in the CDR3. Per the germline V gene, CDR1 is DFQATT and CDR2 is SNEGSKA (reference sequence). This CDR3 is CSANYKAGNSDTQYF.

The V call is TRBV24-1, the J call TRBJ2-2; TCRdb gives TRBD2 as the D gene, but with no DNA this cannot be confirmed. The V gene's germline CDR1 is KGHDR and CDR2 SFDVKD. The CDR3 runs 16 residues. The chain's CDR3 is CATSDEVAVNTGELFF.

This chain links TRBV20-1 with TRBJ2-6. The CDR3 covers 13 residues. Germline assignment: CDR1 DFQATT and CDR2 SNEGSKA (reference sequence). CDR3 loop: CSARVPGANVLTF.

The V call is TRBV28, the J call TRBJ2-7; with no DNA, the TCRdb D assignment of TRBD1 cannot be verified. Germline V gene lookup returns CDR1 MDHEN and CDR2 SYDVKM. CDR3 size: 12 residues. CDR3 in amino acids: CATKGGSYEQYF.

This chain uses TRBV5-1 with TRBJ1-5. CDR1 SGHRS and CDR2 YFSETQ come from the germline V gene. The length of the CDR3 is 15 residues. The CDR3 here is CASSSQDPSNQPQHF.

J is TRBJ1-5 and V is TRBV19; TCRdb proposes TRBD1, but this gene call is untestable without DNA. CDR1 is LNHDA, CDR2 SQIVND, per germline (reference sequence). This CDR3 contains 17 residues. CDR3 sequence reads: CASSTPHGTGDNQPQHF.